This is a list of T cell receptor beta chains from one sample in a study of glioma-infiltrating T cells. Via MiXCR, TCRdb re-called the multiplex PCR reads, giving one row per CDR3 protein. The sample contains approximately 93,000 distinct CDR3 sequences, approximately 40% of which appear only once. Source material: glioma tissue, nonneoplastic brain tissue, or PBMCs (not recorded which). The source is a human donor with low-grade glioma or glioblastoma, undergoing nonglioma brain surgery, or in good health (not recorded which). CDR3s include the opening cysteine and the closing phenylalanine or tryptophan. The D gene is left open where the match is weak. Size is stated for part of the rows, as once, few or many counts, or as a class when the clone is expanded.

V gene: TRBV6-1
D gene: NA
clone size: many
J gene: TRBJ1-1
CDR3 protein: CASSSHIDRRNTEAFF
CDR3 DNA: TGTGCCAGCAGTTCCCACATCGACAGGCGGAACACTGAAGCTTTCTTT

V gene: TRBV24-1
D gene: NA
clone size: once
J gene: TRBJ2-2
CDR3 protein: CATSDPWTNTGELFF
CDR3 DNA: TGTGCCACCAGTGATCCTTGGACGAACACCGGGGAGCTGTTTTTT

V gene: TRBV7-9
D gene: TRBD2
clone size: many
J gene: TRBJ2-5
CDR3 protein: CASSRWTSIQETQYF
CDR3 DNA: TGTGCCAGCAGCCGGTGGACTAGCATCCAAGAGACCCAGTACTTC

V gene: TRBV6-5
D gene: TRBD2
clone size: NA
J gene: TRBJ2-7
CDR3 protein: CAGDSSGTSGGHEQYF
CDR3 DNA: TGTGCCGGTGACTCTTCCGGGACTAGCGGGGGACACGAGCAGTACTTC

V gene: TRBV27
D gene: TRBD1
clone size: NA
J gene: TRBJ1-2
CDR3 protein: CASSQSGQSYGYTF
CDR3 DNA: TGTGCCAGCAGTCAATCGGGACAGTCCTATGGCTACACCTTC

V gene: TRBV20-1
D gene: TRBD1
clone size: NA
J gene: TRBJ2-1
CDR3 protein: CSARGSTGGSSGRVLDEQFF
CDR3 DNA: TGCAGTGCTAGGGGGAGTACAGGGGGCTCTAGTGGGAGGGTTTTAGATGAGCAGTTCTTC

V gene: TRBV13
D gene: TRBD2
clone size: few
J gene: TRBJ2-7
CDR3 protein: CASSLKLAGATGQYF
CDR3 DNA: TGTGCCAGCAGCTTAAAACTAGCGGGTGCTACGGGGCAGTACTTC

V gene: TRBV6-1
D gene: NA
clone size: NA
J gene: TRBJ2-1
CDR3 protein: CASKAEGGYNEQFF
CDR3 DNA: TGTGCCAGCAAGGCTGAGGGAGGATACAATGAGCAGTTCTTC

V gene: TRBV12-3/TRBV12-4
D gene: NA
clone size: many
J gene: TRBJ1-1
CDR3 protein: CASRIWNRLNTEAFF
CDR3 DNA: TGTGCCAGCAGGATATGGAACAGGTTGAACACTGAAGCTTTCTTT

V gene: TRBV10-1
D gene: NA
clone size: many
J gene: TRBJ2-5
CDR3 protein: CASSESIEGTQYF
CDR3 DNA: TGCGCCAGCAGTGAGTCGATCGAAGGGACCCAGTACTTC

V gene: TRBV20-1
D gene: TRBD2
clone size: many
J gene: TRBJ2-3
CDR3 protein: CGAETGTTSTDTQYF
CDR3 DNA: TGCGGTGCAGAGACCGGGACTACCAGCACAGATACGCAGTATTTT

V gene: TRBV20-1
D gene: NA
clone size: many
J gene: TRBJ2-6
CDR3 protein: CSATGGYGSGANVLTF
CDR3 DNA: TGCAGTGCTACTGGGGGTTATGGCTCTGGGGCCAACGTCCTGACTTTC

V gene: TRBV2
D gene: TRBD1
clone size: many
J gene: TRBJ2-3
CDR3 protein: CASSVQGPTDTQYF
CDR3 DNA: TGTGCCAGCAGTGTACAGGGGCCCACAGATACGCAGTATTTT

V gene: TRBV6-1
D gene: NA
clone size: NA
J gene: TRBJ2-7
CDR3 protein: CASMGADYEQYF
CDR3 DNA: TGTGCCAGCATGGGGGCCGACTACGAGCAGTACTTC

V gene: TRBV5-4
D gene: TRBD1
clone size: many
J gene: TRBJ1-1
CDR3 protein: CASSLVNRGPTEAFF
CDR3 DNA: TGTGCCAGCAGCTTGGTTAACAGGGGGCCGACTGAAGCTTTCTTT

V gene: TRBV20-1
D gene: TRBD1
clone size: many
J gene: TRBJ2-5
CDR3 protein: CSARVRRQGGSQETQYF
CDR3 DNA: TGCAGTGCTAGAGTTCGCCGACAGGGGGGATCTCAAGAGACCCAGTACTTC

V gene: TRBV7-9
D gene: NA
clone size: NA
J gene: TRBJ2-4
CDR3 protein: CASSSEQGSIQYF
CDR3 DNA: TGTGCCAGCAGCTCAGAACAGGGAAGCATTCAGTACTTC

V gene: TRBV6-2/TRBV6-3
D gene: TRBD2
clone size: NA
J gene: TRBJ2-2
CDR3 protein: CASTSRLAGDFGELFF
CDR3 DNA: TGTGCCAGCACTTCCCGGCTAGCGGGAGATTTCGGGGAGCTTTTTTTT

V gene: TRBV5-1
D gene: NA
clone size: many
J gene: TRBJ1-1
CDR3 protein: CASRLDTNTEAFF
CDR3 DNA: TGCGCCAGCAGACTTGACACGAACACTGAAGCTTTCTTT

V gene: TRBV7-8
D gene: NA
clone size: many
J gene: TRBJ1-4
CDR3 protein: CASSPSVSSTNEKLFF
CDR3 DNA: TGTGCCAGCAGCCCTAGCGTCAGCTCAACTAATGAAAAACTGTTTTTT

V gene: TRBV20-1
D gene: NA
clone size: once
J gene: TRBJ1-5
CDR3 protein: CSAGSESAQHF
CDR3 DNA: TGCAGTGCTGGCTCTGAAAGTGCCCAGCATTTT

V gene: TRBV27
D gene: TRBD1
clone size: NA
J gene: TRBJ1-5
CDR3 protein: CASSLIQGARHQPQHF
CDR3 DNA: TGTGCCAGCAGTTTAATCCAGGGGGCCCGTCATCAGCCCCAGCATTTT

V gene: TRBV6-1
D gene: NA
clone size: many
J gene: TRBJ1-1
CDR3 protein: CASSYMLKTEAFF
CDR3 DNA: TGTGCCAGCAGTTATATGCTGAAAACTGAAGCTTTCTTT

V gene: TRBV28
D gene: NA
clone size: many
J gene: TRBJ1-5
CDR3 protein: CASSFSGMFAQPQHF
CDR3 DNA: TGTGCCAGCAGTTTCTCGGGTATGTTCGCTCAGCCCCAGCATTTT

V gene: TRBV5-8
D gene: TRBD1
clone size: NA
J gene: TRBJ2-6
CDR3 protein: CASSLEVWTGTSGANVLTF
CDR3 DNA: TGTGCCAGCAGCCTGGAGGTTTGGACAGGCACCTCTGGGGCCAACGTCCTGACTTTC

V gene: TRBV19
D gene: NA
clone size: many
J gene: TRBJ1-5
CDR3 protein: CASTITPNQPQHF
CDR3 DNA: TGTGCCAGTACCATCACCCCAAATCAGCCCCAGCATTTT

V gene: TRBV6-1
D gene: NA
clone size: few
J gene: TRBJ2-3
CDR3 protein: CASSFIHGTDTQYF
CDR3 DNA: TGTGCCAGCAGTTTCATCCACGGCACAGATACGCAGTATTTT

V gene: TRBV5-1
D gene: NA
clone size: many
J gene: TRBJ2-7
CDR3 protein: CASSLLATNYEQYF
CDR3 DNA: TGCGCCAGCAGCTTGTTGGCCACTAACTACGAGCAGTACTTC

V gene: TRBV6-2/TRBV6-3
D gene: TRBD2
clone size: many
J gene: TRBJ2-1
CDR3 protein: CASSLTSGSYNEQFF
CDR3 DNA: TGTGCCAGCAGTCTCACTAGCGGGAGTTACAATGAGCAGTTCTTC

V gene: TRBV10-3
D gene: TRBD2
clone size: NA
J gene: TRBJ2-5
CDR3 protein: CAATPGGNQETQYF
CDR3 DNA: TGTGCCGCCACTCCGGGGGGAAACCAAGAGACCCAGTACTTC

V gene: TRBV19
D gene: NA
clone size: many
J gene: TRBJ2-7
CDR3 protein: CASSIGTGYEQYF
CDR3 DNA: TGTGCCAGTAGTATAGGTACAGGCTACGAGCAGTACTTC

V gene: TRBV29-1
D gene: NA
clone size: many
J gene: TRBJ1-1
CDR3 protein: CSVLHGFNTEAFF
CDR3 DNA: TGCAGCGTTCTTCACGGGTTTAACACTGAAGCTTTCTTT

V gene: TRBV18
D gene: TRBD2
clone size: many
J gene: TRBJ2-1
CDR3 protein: CASSPPTSGPNWFF
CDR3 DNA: TGTGCCAGCTCACCACCAACTAGCGGACCAAACTGGTTCTTC

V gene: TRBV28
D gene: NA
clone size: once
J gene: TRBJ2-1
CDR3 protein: CASSSRPNEQFF
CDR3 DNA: TGTGCCAGCAGTTCCCGGCCCAATGAGCAGTTCTTC

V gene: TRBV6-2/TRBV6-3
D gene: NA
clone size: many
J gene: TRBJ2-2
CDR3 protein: CASSSQSLARNTGELFF
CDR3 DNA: TGTGCCAGCAGCTCACAGAGCCTAGCGCGGAACACCGGGGAGCTGTTTTTT

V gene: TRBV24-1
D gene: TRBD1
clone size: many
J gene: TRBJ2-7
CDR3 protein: CATSDSGTEAYEQYF
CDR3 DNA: TGTGCCACCAGTGACTCCGGGACAGAGGCCTACGAGCAGTACTTC

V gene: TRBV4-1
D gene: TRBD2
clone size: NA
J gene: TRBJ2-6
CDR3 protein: CASSQALAGGPNGAIVLTF
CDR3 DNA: TGCGCCAGCAGCCAAGCCCTAGCGGGGGGGCCTAATGGGGCCATCGTCCTGACTTTC

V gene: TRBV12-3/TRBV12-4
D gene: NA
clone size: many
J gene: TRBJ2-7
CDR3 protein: CASSLRRGRSTYEQYF
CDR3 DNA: TGTGCCAGCAGTTTACGACGTGGGAGATCTACCTACGAGCAGTACTTC

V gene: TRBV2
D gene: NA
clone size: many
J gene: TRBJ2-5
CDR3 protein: CASPEGSGETQYF
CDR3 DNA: TGTGCCAGCCCCGAGGGTTCGGGAGAGACCCAGTACTTC

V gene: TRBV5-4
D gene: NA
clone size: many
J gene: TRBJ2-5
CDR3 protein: CASSVDPRDIKETQYF
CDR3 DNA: TGTGCCAGCAGCGTAGATCCCCGGGACATAAAAGAGACCCAGTACTTC

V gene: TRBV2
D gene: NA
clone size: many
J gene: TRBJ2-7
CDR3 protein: CASSEDYVEQYF
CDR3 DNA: TGTGCCAGCAGTGAAGATTACGTCGAGCAGTACTTC

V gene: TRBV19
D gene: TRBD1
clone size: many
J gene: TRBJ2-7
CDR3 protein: CASSTSGTGIYEQYF
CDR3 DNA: TGTGCCAGTAGTACCTCCGGGACAGGGATTTACGAGCAGTACTTC

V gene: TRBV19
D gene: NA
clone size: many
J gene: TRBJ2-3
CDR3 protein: CASLLGGTDTQYF
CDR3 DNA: TGTGCCAGTCTGTTGGGGGGAACAGATACGCAGTATTTT

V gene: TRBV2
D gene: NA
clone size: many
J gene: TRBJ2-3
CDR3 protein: CASSVQEGDTQYF
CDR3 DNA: TGTGCCAGCAGTGTACAGGAGGGAGATACGCAGTATTTT

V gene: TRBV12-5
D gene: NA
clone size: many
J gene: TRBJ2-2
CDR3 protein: CASGLVQSAGPGELFF
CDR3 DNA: TGTGCTAGTGGTTTGGTACAGAGCGCGGGGCCCGGGGAGCTGTTTTTT

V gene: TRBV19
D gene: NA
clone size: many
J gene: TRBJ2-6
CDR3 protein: CASSVQGPGANVLTF
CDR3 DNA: TGTGCCAGTAGTGTTCAGGGTCCTGGGGCCAACGTCCTGACTTTC

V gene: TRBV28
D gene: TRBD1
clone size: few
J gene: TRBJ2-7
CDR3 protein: CASSPPGQGHEQYF
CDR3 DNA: TGTGCCAGCAGTCCTCCGGGACAGGGCCACGAGCAGTACTTC

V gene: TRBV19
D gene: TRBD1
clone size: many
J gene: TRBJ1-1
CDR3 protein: CASRDRAFGDTEAFF
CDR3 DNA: TGTGCCAGCCGGGACAGGGCGTTTGGGGACACTGAAGCTTTCTTT

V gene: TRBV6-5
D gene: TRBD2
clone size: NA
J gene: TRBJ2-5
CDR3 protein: CATLAGGRQETQYF
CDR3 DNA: TGTGCCACCCTAGCGGGGGGGCGCCAAGAGACCCAGTACTTC

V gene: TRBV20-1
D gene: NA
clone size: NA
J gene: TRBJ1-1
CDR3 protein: CSAIRHSNTEAFF
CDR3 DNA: TGCAGTGCTATAAGACACAGTAACACTGAAGCTTTCTTT

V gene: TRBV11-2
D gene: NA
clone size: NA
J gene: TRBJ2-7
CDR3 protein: CASSLTDGNEQYF
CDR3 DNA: TGTGCCAGCAGCTTAACAGATGGCAACGAGCAGTACTTC

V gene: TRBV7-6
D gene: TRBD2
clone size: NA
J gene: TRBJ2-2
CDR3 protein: CASSHPGLAGVTGELFF
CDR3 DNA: TGTGCCAGCAGCCACCCGGGACTAGCGGGGGTCACCGGGGAGCTGTTTTTT